Given below is one T cell receptor beta chain in context. Its binding antigen is unknown. No qualities accompany the bases; no much larger clone lies one base away. The germline V gene gives CDR1 as MDHEN and CDR2 as SYDVKM. The CDR3 sequence holds 11 residues, the cysteine and phenylalanine included. Only the CDR3 part of the read is kept: 33 bases, read in frame from the first base. Trimming at the junction amounts to 10 bases on V and 0 bases on J, and the germline ends lie 7 bases apart. The source of the sample is a study of PD-1 blockade in classical Hodgkin lymphoma (dated by TCRdb to about 2020). Broadly, across the study: Nivolumab dosing was 3 mg/kg intravenously every 2 weeks, continuing until either disease progression or unacceptable toxicity. A peripheral blood immune signature of response to PD-1 blockade in classical Hodgkin lymphoma was defined using TCR beta sequencing and CyTOF.

The time point label, read with the paper, signifies: cycle 1 day 1 (C1D1), immediately before nivolumab initiation. Every trial patient had relapsed following autologous stem cell transplantation, and prior brentuximab vedotin exposure was what differed among cohorts A, B and C. The trial cohort comprised more than 55 patients with relapsed/refractory classical Hodgkin lymphoma whose best overall responses were complete response, partial response or progressive disease. Trial patients were treated with single-agent nivolumab in the multi-cohort phase II CheckMate 205 trial. An independent review committee assessed best overall response using the 2007 International Working Group response criteria. Trial PBMCs were collected just before the start of nivolumab (C1D1) and during therapy at cycle 2 day 1 and cycle 4 day 1. After peripheral blood was drawn into 8 mL Vacutainer Cell Preparation Tubes, PBMCs were isolated by centrifugation and then cryopreserved.

The Qiagen DNeasy kit was used to extract genomic DNA from unsorted PBMCs and from the negatively selected CD4+ and CD8+ fractions. Amplification of TCR beta CDR3 regions was done by immunoSEQ multiplex PCR with primers that anneal to V and J segments. A synthetic immune receptor repertoire was used to minimize amplification bias, and remaining bias was computationally removed after sequencing. The paper's data handling went like this. Custom Python scripts were used to quantify repertoire diversity as the Shannon entropy index. Unsorted, CD4+ and CD8+ repertoires were examined separately, except in combined analyses, for which CD4+ and CD8+ sequences were merged in silico. A clone counted as expanded when the clone's frequency after treatment rose at least 2-fold relative to C1D1, and clones undetected at baseline were given a pseudocount of 0.5. Singleton clones were defined as clones with 0 or 1 copy at C1D1, and non-singleton clones were defined as clones with 2 or more copies. Clones expanded in unsorted samples were assigned a CD4+, CD8+ or unknown annotation through matching of protein sequences in sorted samples from the same patient. Wilcoxon tests on paired samples were used to test changes in diversity from C1D1 to C4D1. Held by TCRdb, this immuneACCESS table contains in-frame sequences only and omits some clones. Under half of the omission traces to an unresolved V gene where checked; the cause of the rest is unknown. Clone size and V and J calls were adopted from that table, with D and trimming inferred from the DNA. Counted in this sample were about 60,000 clones; roughly 90% of them appeared once. Of the sample, 9.7% falls within the top ten clones.

The study at large found these results: Patients starting nivolumab less than 1 year after ASCT had lower diversity and were excluded from later analyses to avoid confounding by immune reconstitution. The study covered only a single clinical trial cohort, and the causes of the repertoire differences, possibly disease activity or prior therapy, were still not defined. Newly diagnosed patients were reported to have lower baseline TCR diversity than healthy donors, and relapsed/refractory patients were reported to have lower baseline TCR diversity still. CD4+ but not CD8+ TCR diversity rose significantly by C4D1 (p=0.0027 vs p=0.16), most apparent in complete responders (p=0.02). Trial patients with a complete response had baseline diversity similar to that of newly diagnosed patients, while partial responders and progressors had significantly lower diversity.

This receptor was obtained from a human donor with classical Hodgkin lymphoma. The sample consisted of peripheral blood mononuclear cells (PBMCs), taken at baseline. The V and J genes are TRBV28 and TRBJ2-7; the D gene cannot be named for sure. The DNA sequence follows: TGTGCCACTACAGACTCCTACGAGCAGTACTTC. It translates as CATTDSYEQYF.